A selection of T cell receptor beta chains follows, all from one sample in a study of cytomegalovirus exposure and HLA in healthy donors. Produced via immunoSEQ multiplex PCR; TCRdb's table is partial and in-frame only. This repertoire includes roughly 42,000 clones. Input material: PBMCs. The receptors were sampled from a man aged 25-40 years in good health and CMV-seronegative. CDR3s include the opening cysteine and the closing phenylalanine or tryptophan. Fields, in order: CDR3 protein, CDR3 DNA, J gene, V gene, D gene. D genes are given only for firm matches.

CDR3aa: CASSYARGGTEAFF
CDR3nt: TGTGCCAGCAGTTACGCGCGGGGTGGGACTGAAGCTTTCTTT
j_gene: TRBJ1-1
v_gene: TRBV6-5
d_gene: .

CDR3aa: CATIAGVHNEQFF
CDR3nt: TGTGCCACCATAGCGGGAGTTCACAATGAGCAGTTCTTC
j_gene: TRBJ2-1
v_gene: TRBV6-5
d_gene: TRBD2

CDR3aa: CAWSAQGHGYTF
CDR3nt: TGTGCCTGGAGCGCGCAGGGACACGGCTACACCTTC
j_gene: TRBJ1-2
v_gene: TRBV30
d_gene: .

CDR3aa: CASSEAPEYNSPLHF
CDR3nt: TGTGCCAGCAGTGAAGCGCCAGAATATAATTCACCCCTCCACTTT
j_gene: TRBJ1-6
v_gene: TRBV6-1
d_gene: .

CDR3aa: CASSFPYLWTSGKRGSYEQYF
CDR3nt: TGTGCCAGCAGTTTTCCCTACCTCTGGACTAGCGGAAAACGGGGCTCCTACGAGCAGTACTTC
j_gene: TRBJ2-7
v_gene: TRBV28
d_gene: TRBD2

CDR3aa: CAWSVVTGYDEKLFF
CDR3nt: TGTGCCTGGAGTGTAGTAACGGGGTACGATGAAAAACTGTTTTTT
j_gene: TRBJ1-4
v_gene: TRBV30
d_gene: .

CDR3aa: CASSLSGGFNQPQHF
CDR3nt: TGTGCCAGCAGCTTATCGGGGGGGTTTAATCAGCCCCAGCATTTT
j_gene: TRBJ1-5
v_gene: TRBV27
d_gene: .

CDR3aa: CSVEVMGGVREAFF
CDR3nt: TGCAGCGTTGAAGTGATGGGAGGTGTGCGGGAAGCTTTCTTT
j_gene: TRBJ1-1
v_gene: TRBV29-1
d_gene: .

CDR3aa: CATSGQGAKGQPQHF
CDR3nt: TGTGCCACCAGCGGACAGGGGGCGAAGGGTCAGCCCCAGCATTTT
j_gene: TRBJ1-5
v_gene: TRBV15
d_gene: TRBD1

CDR3aa: CASSDKGTSVTPTRYEQYF
CDR3nt: TGTGCCAGCAGTGATAAGGGCACTAGTGTAACCCCAACCCGCTACGAGCAGTACTTC
j_gene: TRBJ2-7
v_gene: TRBV6-4
d_gene: .

CDR3aa: CASSADRVGYTF
CDR3nt: TGTGCCAGCAGCGCGGACAGGGTTGGCTACACCTTC
j_gene: TRBJ1-2
v_gene: TRBV7-6
d_gene: TRBD1

CDR3aa: CASSLDSTRNSPLHF
CDR3nt: TGTGCCAGCAGCTTAGACAGTACTCGCAATTCACCCCTCCACTTT
j_gene: TRBJ1-6
v_gene: TRBV7-9
d_gene: .

CDR3aa: CASSRQVNTEAFF
CDR3nt: TGCGCCAGCAGCCGACAGGTGAACACTGAAGCTTTCTTT
j_gene: TRBJ1-1
v_gene: TRBV4-1
d_gene: .

CDR3aa: CASSHLDGNVYEQYF
CDR3nt: TGCGCCAGCAGCCATTTGGACGGGAACGTCTACGAGCAGTACTTC
j_gene: TRBJ2-7
v_gene: TRBV4-3
d_gene: .

CDR3aa: CASSLGQRFLGGYTF
CDR3nt: TGTGCCAGCAGCTTGGGACAGCGTTTCCTGGGAGGCTACACCTTC
j_gene: TRBJ1-2
v_gene: TRBV5-4
d_gene: .

CDR3aa: CASNEGGEEAFF
CDR3nt: TGTGCCAGCAACGAAGGAGGGGAAGAAGCTTTCTTT
j_gene: TRBJ1-1
v_gene: TRBV25-1
d_gene: .

CDR3aa: CASPATGGSTQYF
CDR3nt: TGTGCCTCACCAGCGACAGGGGGTTCGACCCAGTACTTC
j_gene: TRBJ2-5
v_gene: TRBV30
d_gene: TRBD1

CDR3aa: CASSVSGPGSNQPQHF
CDR3nt: TGCGCCAGCAGCGTTTCCGGGCCGGGGAGCAATCAGCCCCAGCATTTT
j_gene: TRBJ1-5
v_gene: TRBV5-1
d_gene: .

CDR3aa: CASSSLAYGTDTQYF
CDR3nt: TGTGCCAGCAGCTCCTTAGCGTATGGCACAGATACGCAGTATTTT
j_gene: TRBJ2-3
v_gene: TRBV11-2
d_gene: .

CDR3aa: CASSLGQGALTDTQYF
CDR3nt: TGCGCCAGCAGCTTGGGACAGGGGGCGCTGACAGATACGCAGTATTTT
j_gene: TRBJ2-3
v_gene: TRBV5-1
d_gene: TRBD1

CDR3aa: CASSLAIGTRRNEQFF
CDR3nt: TGCGCCAGCAGCTTGGCCATCGGGACTAGGAGGAATGAGCAGTTCTTC
j_gene: TRBJ2-1
v_gene: TRBV5-1
d_gene: TRBD2

CDR3aa: CASSLEGRLAGEQYF
CDR3nt: TGTGCCAGCAGCTTGGAAGGGAGACTAGCGGGAGAACAGTACTTC
j_gene: TRBJ2-7
v_gene: TRBV5-6
d_gene: TRBD2

CDR3aa: CSVRRQGYEQYF
CDR3nt: TGCAGCGTTCGCCGACAGGGGTACGAGCAGTACTTC
j_gene: TRBJ2-7
v_gene: TRBV29-1
d_gene: TRBD1

CDR3aa: CAWSVPLLGQYF
CDR3nt: TGTGCCTGGAGTGTCCCACTATTGGGGCAGTATTTT
j_gene: TRBJ2-3
v_gene: TRBV30
d_gene: .

CDR3aa: CASSQGYSYEQYF
CDR3nt: TGTGCCAGCTCACAGGGCTACTCCTACGAGCAGTACTTC
j_gene: TRBJ2-7
v_gene: TRBV11-3
d_gene: .

CDR3aa: CSVVPSTGGTQYF
CDR3nt: TGCAGCGTTGTCCCTTCTACGGGAGGCACGCAGTATTTT
j_gene: TRBJ2-3
v_gene: TRBV29-1
d_gene: TRBD2

CDR3aa: CASRSTGYTEAFF
CDR3nt: TGTGCCAGCAGAAGTACAGGGTACACTGAAGCTTTCTTT
j_gene: TRBJ1-1
v_gene: TRBV2
d_gene: .

CDR3aa: CASSLWTSGNRDTQYF
CDR3nt: TGTGCCAGCAGTTTATGGACTAGCGGGAATAGAGATACGCAGTATTTT
j_gene: TRBJ2-3
v_gene: TRBV27
d_gene: TRBD2

CDR3aa: CASSAVTGQAFF
CDR3nt: TGTGCCAGCAGCGCAGTTACAGGGCAAGCTTTCTTT
j_gene: TRBJ1-1
v_gene: TRBV9
d_gene: .

CDR3aa: CASEGSEEGGETQYF
CDR3nt: TGCGCCAGCGAAGGATCGGAGGAGGGGGGGGAGACCCAGTACTTC
j_gene: TRBJ2-5
v_gene: TRBV10-1
d_gene: .

CDR3aa: CASSPSGTSTDTQYF
CDR3nt: TGTGCCAGCAGCCCCAGCGGTACTAGCACAGATACGCAGTATTTT
j_gene: TRBJ2-3
v_gene: TRBV9
d_gene: .

CDR3aa: CASSLGTSGRGYEQYF
CDR3nt: TGCGCCAGCAGCTTGGGGACTAGCGGGAGAGGCTACGAGCAGTACTTC
j_gene: TRBJ2-7
v_gene: TRBV5-1
d_gene: TRBD2

CDR3aa: CASSQDWTSGSSNEQYF
CDR3nt: TGTGCCAGCAGCCAAGATTGGACTAGCGGGAGTAGCAACGAGCAGTACTTC
j_gene: TRBJ2-7
v_gene: TRBV4-2
d_gene: TRBD2

CDR3aa: CASSFIFLAGRVGNEQFF
CDR3nt: TGTGCCAGCAGCTTTATTTTCCTCGCCGGGAGGGTGGGGAATGAGCAGTTCTTC
j_gene: TRBJ2-1
v_gene: TRBV7-2
d_gene: TRBD2

CDR3aa: CASSYLTSGSGRTQYF
CDR3nt: TGTGCCAGCAGTTATTTGACTAGCGGGAGTGGGAGGACCCAGTACTTC
j_gene: TRBJ2-5
v_gene: TRBV6-5
d_gene: TRBD2

CDR3aa: CASSLPGQDEAFF
CDR3nt: TGTGCCAGCAGCCTCCCGGGACAGGACGAAGCTTTCTTT
j_gene: TRBJ1-1
v_gene: TRBV7-8
d_gene: TRBD1

CDR3aa: CASSSGTGPSSGYTF
CDR3nt: TGTGCCAGCAGTTCCGGGACAGGTCCCTCGTCGGGCTACACCTTC
j_gene: TRBJ1-2
v_gene: TRBV6-5
d_gene: TRBD1

CDR3aa: CAWGGHLYEQYF
CDR3nt: TGTGCCTGGGGGGGACATCTCTACGAGCAGTACTTC
j_gene: TRBJ2-7
v_gene: TRBV30
d_gene: .

CDR3aa: CASSQGLQRGAYEQYF
CDR3nt: TGCGCCAGCAGCCAAGGATTGCAGCGGGGAGCCTACGAGCAGTACTTC
j_gene: TRBJ2-7
v_gene: TRBV4-1
d_gene: TRBD2

CDR3aa: CASSPNTAGNTEAFF
CDR3nt: TGCGCCAGCAGCCCGAATACAGCTGGGAACACTGAAGCTTTCTTT
j_gene: TRBJ1-1
v_gene: TRBV4-1
d_gene: .

CDR3aa: CASRTGASPLHF
CDR3nt: TGTGCCAGTAGGACAGGAGCTTCACCCCTCCACTTT
j_gene: TRBJ1-6
v_gene: TRBV6-5
d_gene: TRBD1

CDR3aa: CASSFGTDTQYF
CDR3nt: TGTGCCAGCAGCTTCGGCACAGATACGCAGTATTTT
j_gene: TRBJ2-3
v_gene: TRBV7-9
d_gene: .